The 6 T cell receptor beta chains presented below share a single source sample, sequenced in a study of blood T cell repertoires in COVID-19 (dated by TCRdb to the early 2020s). The library was made by the immunoSEQ multiplex PCR assay. As stored in TCRdb, this immuneACCESS dataset retains in-frame rearrangements with V and J assigned. A fraction of the clones does not appear; measured against another copy, unresolved V genes explain less than half of the discrepancy, and the remainder lacks a known reason. The sample records some 150,000 clones, 80% to 90% of which are singletons. Jointly, the top ten make up 1.5% to 2% of the sample. Sequenced sample: peripheral blood. These receptor sequences come from a woman aged 45 to 65 with acute or convalescent COVID-19.

V gene TRBV2 combines with J gene TRBJ2-5; 7 bases are a match to TRBD2. Germline V lookup: CDR1 SNHLY, CDR2 FYNNEI. The CDR3 has 13 amino acids. J gave up 3 bases and V 4 bases, and 2 bases lay outside the gene matches. CDR3 sequence reads: CASSAGTKETQYF. In nucleotides, the CDR3 is TGTGCCAGCAGTGCCGGGACTAAAGAGACCCAGTACTTC.

The V gene is TRBV10-3, the J gene TRBJ2-1; TRBD1 matches 12 bases. The CDR3 totals 15 residues. Germline-derived CDR1 and CDR2 are ENHRY and SYGVKD. With 6 bases clipped from V and 4 bases from J, the junction kept 4 bases outside the gene matches. CDR3 protein: CAIRGTGGLYNEQFF. CDR3 DNA sequence: TGTGCCATCAGGGGGACAGGGGGCTTATACAATGAGCAGTTCTTC.

The chain carries TRBV9 and TRBJ2-7; 7 bases are a match to TRBD1. Germline V gives CDR1 SGDLS, CDR2 YYNGEE. V trimming: 4 bases; J trimming: 5 bases; junction bases outside the gene matches: 9. The CDR3 is 14 residues long. Written as DNA, the CDR3 is TGTGCCAGCAGCCAATTCAACAGGGGTGACGAGCAGTACTTC. This translates into CASSQFNRGDEQYF.

The V and J genes are TRBV2 and TRBJ2-2, with 8 nucleotides matching TRBD1. CDR1 SNHLY and CDR2 FYNNEI come from the germline V gene. CDR3 length: 16 amino acids. The V and J ends lost 8 bases and 3 bases, in that order; junction bases with no gene match: 11. In DNA, the CDR3 is TGTGCCAGCTTGACAGGGGCCAGGGACCACACCGGGGAGCTGTTTTTT. It encodes CASLTGARDHTGELFF.

V usage is TRBV27 and J usage is TRBJ1-5; D is perhaps TRBD1 (5 bases). Trimming removed 1 base from V and 1 base from J, with 11 bases in between. This CDR3 contains 16 residues. Germline CDR1 MNHEY, CDR2 SMNVEV (reference sequence). DNA of the CDR3: TGTGCCAGCAGTTTATGGCCAGGGCCGAGCAATCAGCCCCAGCATTTT. It yields the protein CASSLWPGPSNQPQHF.

This chain uses TRBV5-8 with TRBJ1-4, with D possibly TRBD1 on 5 matching bases. The CDR3 contains 16 residues. Trimming removed 4 bases from V and 0 bases from J, with 13 bases in between. Per the germline V gene, CDR1 is SGHTS and CDR2 is YDEGEE. Here the CDR3 reads CASSRGVSTTNEKLFF. The CDR3 coding sequence is TGTGCCAGCAGCCGGGGGGTTTCGACAACTAATGAAAAACTGTTTTTT.